The 6 T cell receptor beta chains below were found in one sample sequenced in a study of prognosis after radiotherapy for stage I lung cancer. Two-round multiplex PCR, the amplification method, yielded TCR beta CDR3 from genomic DNA. TRBV and TRBJ genes each had their own specific primers in first-round PCR. Each CDR3 protein is one row after TCRdb ran MiXCR on the multiplex PCR reads. The sample yields roughly 38,000 distinct CDR3 sequences, around 22% seen once. This specimen consisted of PBMCs, obtained before or after stereotactic body radiation therapy (not recorded which). These receptors all stem from a donor aged 50 or older with non-small cell lung cancer.

This clonotype was recorded many times. CDR3 DNA sequence: TGTGCCAGCACCCGTAACGTGGCTAACCATGAGCAGTTCTTC. Its protein product is CASTRNVANHEQFF. The V and J genes are TRBV11-2 and TRBJ2-1; D gene ambiguous. Germline loops: CDR1 SGHAT, CDR2 FQNNGV. There are 14 residues in the CDR3. Trimming took 7 bases from V and 8 from J, leaving 18 bases between them. Looking up the rest from reference TRBV11-2 and TRBJ2-1 gives the full variable domain: EAGVAQSPRYKIIEKRQSVAFWCNPISGHATLYWYQQILGQGPKLLIQFQNNGVVDDSQLPKDRFSAERLKGVDSTLKIQPAKLEDSAVYLCASTRNVANHEQFFGPGTRLTVL.

Regarding this clonotype: Germline is not matched at one junction end, which may reflect a read error. V and J are TRBV19 and TRBJ2-1, with 9 bases matching TRBD2. Germline V gene lookup returns CDR1 LNHDA and CDR2 SQIVND (reference sequence). The CDR3 has 16 amino acids. The CDR3, as DNA: TGTGCCAGTAGTATATTATCTAGCGGGATGGGGAGTGAGCTGTTCTTC. It specifies CASSILSSGMGSELFF.

The sample holds many counts of this clonotype. The V gene is TRBV7-2, the J gene TRBJ2-7; 9 nucleotides agree with TRBD1. This CDR3 comprises 16 residues. The germline CDR1 and CDR2 sequences are SGHTA and FQGNSA. V shed 1 base and J 2 bases; nucleotides not matched to a gene: 6. CDR3 protein: CASSLGIGTGPYEQYF. In DNA form, the CDR3 reads TGTGCCAGCAGCTTAGGGATCGGGACAGGGCCCTACGAGCAGTACTTC.

This clonotype occurred many times. The chain couples TRBV27 to TRBJ1-2, with no clear D. CDR3 size: 16 residues. Deletions cut 2 bases from V and 3 bases from J, with 16 bases between. Germline assignment: CDR1 MNHEY and CDR2 SMNVEV (reference sequence). CDR3 amino acids: CASSLIFSVGDYGYTF. The CDR3 bases are TGTGCCAGCAGTTTAATTTTCTCAGTTGGGGACTATGGCTACACCTTC.

At least ten counts were recorded for this clonotype. V is TRBV3-1 and J is TRBJ2-1, with 7 nucleotides matching TRBD2. The CDR3 runs to 15 residues. The germline V gene encodes CDR1 LGHDT and CDR2 YNNKEL (reference sequence). V shed 4 bases, J shed 1 base, and the junction held 4 bases outside the gene matches. The CDR3 sequence is CASSLRRESYNEQFF. Here the CDR3 DNA reads TGTGCCAGCAGCCTCAGGCGGGAGTCCTACAATGAGCAGTTCTTC.

The sample holds many counts of this clonotype. The chain combines TRBV30 with TRBJ2-5, with D tentatively TRBD2 (5 bases). The germline V and J ends were trimmed by 3 bases and 5 bases, with 13 bases remaining between them. This CDR3 is 13 amino acids long. Germline CDR1 and CDR2: GTSNPN and SVGIG (reference sequence). The CDR3 here is CAWSPDYGETQYF. The CDR3 bases are TGTGCCTGGAGCCCAGACTATGGGGAGACCCAGTACTTC.